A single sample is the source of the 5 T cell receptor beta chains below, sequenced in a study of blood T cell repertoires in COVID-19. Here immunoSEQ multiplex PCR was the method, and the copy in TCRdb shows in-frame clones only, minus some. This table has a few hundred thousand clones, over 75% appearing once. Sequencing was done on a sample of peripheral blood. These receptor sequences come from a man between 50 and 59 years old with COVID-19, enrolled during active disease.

CDR3 sequence reads: CASSLSFMNTEAFF. In DNA, the CDR3 is TGTGCCAGCAGCTTAAGCTTTATGAACACTGAAGCTTTCTTT. This rearrangement joins TRBV11-2 to TRBJ1-1; D uncertain. The CDR3 contains 14 residues. The germline gives CDR1 SGHAT, CDR2 FQNNGV. V was trimmed by 2 bases and J by 0 bases, leaving 7 bases between them.

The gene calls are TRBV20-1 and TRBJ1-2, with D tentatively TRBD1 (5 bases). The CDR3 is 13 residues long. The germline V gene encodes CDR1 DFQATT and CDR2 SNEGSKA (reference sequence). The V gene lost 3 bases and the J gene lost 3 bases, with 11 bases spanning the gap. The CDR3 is CSASHQGDYGYTF. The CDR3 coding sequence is TGCAGTGCTAGTCATCAGGGTGACTATGGCTACACCTTC.

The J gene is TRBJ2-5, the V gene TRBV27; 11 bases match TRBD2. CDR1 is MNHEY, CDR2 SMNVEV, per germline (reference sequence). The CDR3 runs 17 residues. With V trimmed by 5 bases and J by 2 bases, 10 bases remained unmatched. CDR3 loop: CASSLSGGALGQETQYF. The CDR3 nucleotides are TGTGCCAGCAGTCTTAGCGGGGGGGCCCTGGGGCAAGAGACCCAGTACTTC.

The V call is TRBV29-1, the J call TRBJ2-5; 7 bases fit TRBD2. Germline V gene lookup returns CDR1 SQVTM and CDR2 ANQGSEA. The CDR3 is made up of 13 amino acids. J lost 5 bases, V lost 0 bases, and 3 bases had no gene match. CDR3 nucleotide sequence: TGCAGCGTTGAAGAGGGAGGGCGGGAGACCCAGTACTTC. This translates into CSVEEGGRETQYF. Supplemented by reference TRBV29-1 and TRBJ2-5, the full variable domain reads SAVISQKPSRDICQRGTSLTIQCQVDSQVTMMFWYRQQPGQSLTLIATANQGSEATYESGFVIDKFPISRPNLTFSTLTVSNMSPEDSSIYLCSVEEGGRETQYFGPGTRLLVL.

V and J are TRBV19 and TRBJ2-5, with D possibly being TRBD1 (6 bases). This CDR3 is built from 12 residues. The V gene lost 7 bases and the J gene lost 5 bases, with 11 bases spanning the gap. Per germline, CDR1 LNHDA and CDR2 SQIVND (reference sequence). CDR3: CASNRDGETQYF. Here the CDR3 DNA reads TGTGCCAGTAACAGGGACGGCGAGACCCAGTACTTC.